The TCR beta chain under discussion was sequenced for a study of cytomegalovirus exposure and HLA in healthy donors. Trimming left V 3 bases short and J 3 bases short, with 15 bases between. The CDR3 has 15 amino acids. CDR1 KGHSH and CDR2 LQKENI come from the germline V gene. The PCR ran on 60 Vbeta and 13 Jbeta primers. Generated by immunoSEQ multiplex PCR, the TCRdb table keeps only in-frame clones and is missing some. This table holds some 150,000 clones, around 80% found once. V and J are TRBV18 and TRBJ2-7, with a weak D call TRBD1 (6 bases). Source material: PBMCs. The clonotype comes from a man aged 25-40 years in good health and CMV-seropositive. The CDR3 coding sequence is TGTGCCAGCTCACCGGCCCGGACAGACGGCTACGAGCAGTACTTC. Its translation: CASSPARTDGYEQYF. Full variable domain (remainder filled in from reference TRBV18 and TRBJ2-7): NAGVMQNPRHLVRRRGQEARLRCSPMKGHSHVYWYRQLPEEGLKFMVYLQKENIIDESGMPKERFSAEFPKEGPSILRIQQVVRGDSAAYFCASSPARTDGYEQYFGPGTRLTVT.